The T cell receptor (beta chain) described here comes from a study of beta chain features in type 1 diabetes. General study findings and limits: Fewer junction insertions and more nucleotide deletions appeared in type 1 diabetes patients. HLA influence on TCRB rearrangement stayed unresolved here.

About this clone itself: Its antigen is still unknown.

V lost 5 bases to trimming and J lost 6 bases; unmatched junction nucleotides: 5. The CDR3 contains 14 residues. Germline CDR1 reads SGHTA; CDR2 reads FQGTGA. Expressed TCRB transcripts were sequenced because the entire RNA isolate underwent reverse transcription. TCRdb's copy holds only in-frame clones and misses some; the assay was immunoSEQ multiplex PCR. The table lists 150,000 or so clones, approximately 9% of them singletons. V usage is TRBV7-3 and J usage is TRBJ2-3, with 10 bases lining up with TRBD1. Sequenced: central memory CD4+ T cells from blood. This receptor was taken from a woman between 18 and 30 years old in good health. Written as DNA, the CDR3 is TGTGCCAGCAGCCAGACAGGGGGCTCGGATACGCAGTATTTT. Protein sequence: CASSQTGGSDTQYF.